These 24 T cell receptor beta chains share one sample of origin, sequenced in a study of blood T cell repertoires in COVID-19. The assay was immunoSEQ multiplex PCR, and TCRdb's table has in-frame clones only and misses some. The table lists about 74,000 clones, 78% of them singletons. What was sequenced was peripheral blood. These receptors were obtained from a human donor in a cohort sampled during active COVID-19.

The chain carries TRBV18 and TRBJ2-7; TRBD2 is a possible D gene (5 bases). V was shortened by 2 bases and J by 0 bases, with 5 bases between the two germline ends. The germline CDR1 and CDR2 sequences are KGHSH and LQKENI. This CDR3 comprises 13 residues. The CDR3 DNA sequence: TGTGCCAGCTCACCAAGCGGCTCCTACGAGCAGTACTTC. Translation: CASSPSGSYEQYF. Full variable domain (missing parts from reference TRBV18 and TRBJ2-7): NAGVMQNPRHLVRRRGQEARLRCSPMKGHSHVYWYRQLPEEGLKFMVYLQKENIIDESGMPKERFSAEFPKEGPSILRIQQVVRGDSAAYFCASSPSGSYEQYFGPGTRLTVT.

Comments on this clone: The junction shows a germline mismatch at one end, possibly a read error. Additional DNA sequences in this sample encode the identical CDR3. The chain is built from TRBV2 and TRBJ2-7, with 8 bases identical to TRBD1. This CDR3 has 14 residues. Germline lookup yields CDR1 SNHLY and CDR2 FYNNEI. CDR3 amino acids: CASREGQGSYEQYF. The DNA of the CDR3 is TGTGCCAGCAGAGAAGGACAGGGCTCCTACGAGCAGTACTTC.

The gene calls are TRBV11-2 and TRBJ2-7, with 8 bases that match TRBD2. Trimming at V came to 5 bases and at J to 4 bases, leaving 7 bases not matched to a gene. The germline gives CDR1 SGHAT, CDR2 FQNNGV. CDR3 length equals 14 residues. The CDR3: CASSPGGRPYEQYF. The CDR3 nucleotides are TGTGCCAGCAGCCCGGGGGGGCGTCCATACGAGCAGTACTTC. The complete variable domain, with remaining parts taken from reference TRBV11-2 and TRBJ2-7, reads EAGVAQSPRYKIIEKRQSVAFWCNPISGHATLYWYQQILGQGPKLLIQFQNNGVVDDSQLPKDRFSAERLKGVDSTLKIQPAKLEDSAVYLCASSPGGRPYEQYFGPGTRLTVT.

Details on this clone: Other DNA sequences in this sample translate to the same CDR3. The chain uses TRBV6-2 or TRBV6-3 and TRBJ2-7; D ambiguous. Germline CDR1 and CDR2: MNHEY and SVGEGT. V shed 3 bases and J shed 1 base, with 7 bases lying between them. This CDR3 comprises 13 residues. CDR3 in DNA: TGTGCCAGCAGTTATAGTGGTTCCTACGAGCAGTACTTC. It yields the protein CASSYSGSYEQYF.

This sequence joins TRBV2 and TRBJ1-5, with D unresolved. Germline V gives CDR1 SNHLY, CDR2 FYNNEI. V lost 4 bases and J 6 bases, leaving 10 bases between the germline ends. The CDR3 extends over 13 amino acids. In nucleotides, the CDR3 is TGTGCCAGCAGTGGACAAAGTGGTCAGCCCCAGCATTTT. Translation gives CASSGQSGQPQHF.

This clone has a handful of counts. The genes are TRBV28 and TRBJ2-7; 11 bases fit TRBD1. Germline V CDR1 and CDR2: MDHEN, SYDVKM. The CDR3 spans 13 residues. With V trimmed by 6 bases and J by 3 bases, 1 base remained unmatched. CDR3 DNA sequence: TGTGCCAGCAGGGGGACAGGGGGCTACGAGCAGTACTTC. Translating it yields CASRGTGGYEQYF.

The chain recombines TRBV29-1 with TRBJ1-1; D is possibly TRBD1 (5 bases). Trimming removed 4 bases at V and 4 bases at J, with 13 bases between. This CDR3 region has 13 residues. Germline V gene lookup returns CDR1 SQVTM and CDR2 ANQGSEA. The CDR3 DNA reads as TGCAGCGTTGGCGGGGCTTTGAGCACTGAAGCTTTCTTT. This encodes CSVGGALSTEAFF.

The gene calls are TRBV11-2 and TRBJ2-7; TRBD1 matches 9 bases. Trimming cost V 5 bases and J 0 bases; bases outside gene matches: 17. This CDR3 is 19 amino acids long. Looked up from germline, CDR1 is SGHAT and CDR2 is FQNNGV. CDR3 loop: CASSTPTTGGESPSYEQYF. The CDR3 coding sequence is TGTGCCAGCAGCACACCCACTACAGGGGGCGAAAGTCCCTCCTACGAGCAGTACTTC.

The CDR3 here is CSVVRDPRGETQYF. Written as DNA, the CDR3 is TGCAGCGTTGTTCGGGACCCCAGGGGAGAGACCCAGTACTTC. The rearrangement uses TRBV29-1 and TRBJ2-5; tentatively, D is TRBD1 (6 bases). The germline gives CDR1 SQVTM, CDR2 ANQGSEA. The CDR3 totals 14 residues. V was clipped by 4 bases and J by 4 bases, with 16 bases between them.

The chain uses TRBV7-8 and TRBJ1-6; a possible D gene is TRBD1 (5 bases). V was cut by 5 bases and J by 9 bases, with 14 bases left in between. Germline CDR1 reads SGHVS; CDR2 reads FQNEAQ. This CDR3 has 14 residues. The CDR3 bases are TGTGCCAGCAGCGGACACTCGGAGGGTTCACCCCTCCACTTT. It codes for CASSGHSEGSPLHF.

The chain employs TRBV19 and TRBJ1-1; D not certain. CDR1 is LNHDA and CDR2 is SQIVND in the germline V gene (reference sequence). This CDR3 region has 14 residues. Deletions cut 4 bases from V and 4 bases from J, with 13 bases between. CDR3 nucleotide sequence: TGTGCCAGTAGTAGACCGGGAACGAGCACTGAAGCTTTCTTT. Translating it yields CASSRPGTSTEAFF.

The rearrangement uses TRBV12-3 or TRBV12-4 and TRBJ2-2; unclear D gene. Trimming removed 7 bases from V and 0 bases from J, with 6 bases in between. This CDR3 contains 13 residues. CDR3: CASNRANTGELFF. CDR3 DNA sequence: TGTGCCAGCAACCGCGCGAACACCGGGGAGCTGTTTTTT.

This clone was found a few times. The gene calls are TRBV2 and TRBJ1-3; 8 bases are shared with TRBD1. Germline V gene sequence: CDR1 SNHLY, CDR2 FYNNEI. This CDR3 comprises 12 residues. Trimming removed 6 bases from V and 11 bases from J; junction bases left unmatched: 6. CDR3 sequence: CASRLQGEAIYF. The CDR3 DNA reads as TGTGCCAGCAGGCTACAGGGGGAAGCCATATATTTT.

This rearrangement joins TRBV5-6 to TRBJ2-3, with 8 bases matching TRBD1. Trimming took 4 bases from V and 6 from J; bases not matched to a gene: 13. This CDR3 is 16 amino acids long. CDR1 is SGHDT, CDR2 YYEEEE, per germline. Here the CDR3 reads CASSQERTGSGDTQYF. For the CDR3, the DNA is TGTGCCAGCAGCCAAGAGCGGACAGGGTCGGGTGATACGCAGTATTTT.

This clone has more than one count but fewer than ten. V is TRBV6-6 and J is TRBJ2-1, with 10 bases fitting TRBD1. CDR1 and CDR2 (germline): MNHNY, SVGAGI (reference sequence). The CDR3 is 17 amino acids. The ends lost 5 bases at V and 0 bases at J; junction bases unmatched: 7. DNA of the CDR3: TGTGCCAGCAGTCCCCGACAGGGGGCGATCTCCTACAATGAGCAGTTCTTC. Translated, it gives CASSPRQGAISYNEQFF.

This clone showed up just a few times. The chain uses TRBV19 and TRBJ1-1; tentative D call: TRBD1 (6 bases). This CDR3 contains 13 residues. V shed 6 bases and J shed 10 bases, with 18 bases lying between them. Germline V gene lookup returns CDR1 LNHDA and CDR2 SQIVND (reference sequence). CDR3 bases: TGTGCCAGTAGCCTTACGGGGGGCCAAGGAGCTTTCTTT. Amino acid sequence: CASSLTGGQGAFF.

The chain uses TRBV6-5 and TRBJ1-2, with 7 nucleotides matching TRBD1. V was clipped by 7 bases and J by 5 bases; unmatched bases: 13. Germline-derived CDR1 and CDR2 are MNHEY and SVGAGI. There are 15 residues in the CDR3. CDR3 DNA: TGTGCCAGCACCGAAGGTGACAGGGCTTTGTATGGCTACACCTTC. Amino acids: CASTEGDRALYGYTF.

The genes are TRBV7-9 and TRBJ2-7; 15 nucleotides align to TRBD2. Germline V lookup: CDR1 SEHNR, CDR2 FQNEAQ (reference sequence). The CDR3 sequence is 19 residues long. V lost 3 bases and J lost 0; bases outside the gene matches: 9. In DNA, the CDR3 is TGTGCCAGCAGCTTTACCGGGACTAGCGGGAGGAGGGGCTCCTACGAGCAGTACTTC. Amino acids: CASSFTGTSGRRGSYEQYF.

The V gene is TRBV18, the J gene TRBJ1-2; D unresolved. CDR3 size: 14 residues. Germline assignment: CDR1 KGHSH and CDR2 LQKENI. The V end was cut by 2 bases, the J end by 0 bases, with 7 bases between. This CDR3 is CASSPAGANYGYTF. The CDR3 DNA follows: TGTGCCAGCTCACCAGCGGGTGCTAACTATGGCTACACCTTC.

For this clone: At one boundary the junction diverges from the germline segment, which might be a read error. This chain connects TRBV12-3 or TRBV12-4 to TRBJ1-2; tentatively, D is TRBD1 (5 bases). The length of the CDR3 is 11 residues. In DNA, the CDR3 is TGTGCCAGCACCTCATCCAGGGCCCCGGTATGG. Its translation is CASTSSRAPVW.

This sequence joins TRBV5-1 and TRBJ2-5, with 7 bases aligning to TRBD1. Judging by the DNA end, TRBJ2-7 fits better; the J call may be wrong. This CDR3 spans 15 amino acids. Per germline, CDR1 SGHRS and CDR2 YFSETQ. CDR3 coding DNA: TGCGCCAGCAGCTTGGGAGGGACAGCTACCTACGAGCAGTACTTC. This translates into CASSLGGTATYEQYF.

The rearrangement uses TRBV7-2 and TRBJ2-1, with 12 positions matching TRBD2. Losses at the gene ends were 1 base for V and 7 bases for J; bases not matched to a gene: 5. Germline V CDR1 and CDR2: SGHTA, FQGNSA. This CDR3 is 16 amino acids long. CDR3 in amino acids: CASSLDPSGRVNEQFF. Written as DNA, the CDR3 is TGTGCCAGCAGCTTAGACCCTAGCGGGAGGGTTAATGAGCAGTTCTTC. Drawing the rest from reference TRBV7-2 and TRBJ2-1, the complete variable domain is GAGVSQSPSNKVTEKGKDVELRCDPISGHTALYWYRQSLGQGLEFLIYFQGNSAPDKSGLPSDRFSAERTGGSVSTLTIQRTQQEDSAVYLCASSLDPSGRVNEQFFGPGTRLTVL.

V gene TRBV7-7 combines with J gene TRBJ2-7, with 12 nucleotides matching TRBD2. The CDR3 has 17 residues. Germline V lookup: CDR1 SSHAT, CDR2 FNYEAQ (reference sequence). With 4 bases clipped from V and 1 base from J, the junction kept 8 bases outside the gene matches. CDR3 nucleotide sequence: TGTGCCAGCAGCTCGTGGACTAGCGGGGCCGTTTCCTACGAGCAGTACTTC. Its protein is CASSSWTSGAVSYEQYF.

This rearrangement joins TRBV5-1 to TRBJ1-4, with TRBD1 matching 9 bases. CDR1 and CDR2 (germline): SGHRS, YFSETQ. V shed 4 bases and J 8 bases; nucleotides not matched to a gene: 9. CDR3 length: 15 amino acids. CDR3 DNA sequence: TGCGCCAGCAGCCGAGGACAGGGGTTTGGGGAAAAACTGTTTTTT. This sequence encodes CASSRGQGFGEKLFF.